The 3 T cell receptor beta chains below come from one sample, sequenced in a study of blood T cell repertoires in COVID-19. This table comes from immunoSEQ multiplex PCR, and its TCRdb copy is limited to in-frame clones, with some not included. Of some 150,000 clones in the sample, around 90% are singletons; the top ten hold roughly 1%. What was sequenced was peripheral blood. These receptors all stem from a woman aged 45-59 years with acute or convalescent COVID-19.

The chain uses TRBV11-3 and TRBJ1-1, with unresolved D. The CDR3 loop spans 13 amino acids. CDR1 and CDR2 from the germline V gene are SGHNT and YENEEA. V was cut by 2 bases and J by 3 bases, with 7 bases left in between. The DNA of the CDR3 is TGTGCCAGCAGCTTACAGGAGGACACTGAAGCTTTCTTT. Translated, it gives CASSLQEDTEAFF.

The chain combines TRBV28 with TRBJ2-2, with 8 bases matching TRBD2. V gave up 6 bases and J gave up 4 bases; unmatched junction bases: 4. The CDR3 has 14 amino acids. CDR1 is MDHEN, CDR2 SYDVKM, per germline. The CDR3 loop is CASSGGAATGELFF. The CDR3, as DNA: TGTGCCAGCAGCGGGGGGGCCGCCACCGGGGAGCTGTTTTTT. The full variable domain, its missing parts supplied by reference TRBV28 and TRBJ2-2, is DVKVTQSSRYLVKRTGEKVFLECVQDMDHENMFWYRQDPGLGLRLIYFSYDVKMKEKGDIPEGYSVSREKKERFSLILESASTNQTSMYLCASSGGAATGELFFGEGSRLTVL.

V gene TRBV30 combines with J gene TRBJ1-1; the D is unclear. Germline V gene lookup returns CDR1 GTSNPN and CDR2 SVGIG (reference sequence). The CDR3 loop spans 13 amino acids. Trimming took off 0 bases at V and 0 bases at J, with 5 bases between the two ends. CDR3 in amino acids: CAWSVGVNTEAFF. The CDR3 DNA reads as TGTGCCTGGAGTGTTGGAGTGAACACTGAAGCTTTCTTT.